Presented here are 21 T cell receptor beta chains from one specimen sequenced in a study of T cell responses to AZD1222 COVID-19 vaccine. TCRdb's table, derived via immunoSEQ multiplex PCR, lists solely in-frame clones and lacks some. This table holds 120,000 to 150,000 clones, approximately 88% found once. The source was peripheral blood, collected on day 0 of AZD1222 vaccination. Every receptor here comes from an adult in good health.

The chain has TRBV7-8 and TRBJ1-5; D is perhaps TRBD1 (5 bases). Trimming removed 5 bases from V and 3 bases from J, with 23 bases in between. CDR1 and CDR2 (germline): SGHVS, FQNEAQ. The CDR3 has 18 amino acids. CDR3 DNA: TGTGCCAGCAGCCGACTCCCTCGAGGCGGGGGGTCCAATCAGCCCCAGCATTTT. Residues: CASSRLPRGGGSNQPQHF.

The chain carries TRBV3-1 (or the pseudogene TRBV3-2) and TRBJ2-7; perhaps TRBD2 as D (6 bases). The V end lost 4 bases, the J end lost 3 bases, and 13 bases lay between the germline ends. Germline CDR1 reads LGHDT; CDR2 reads YNNKEL (reference sequence). This CDR3 is built from 14 residues. CDR3 sequence (DNA): TGTGCCAGCAGCCCCAGACGGGAGATCTACGAGCAGTACTTC. Its translation: CASSPRREIYEQYF.

The V gene is TRBV5-1, the J gene TRBJ2-7; D perhaps matches TRBD1 (6 bases). CDR1 SGHRS and CDR2 YFSETQ come from the germline V gene. V lost 3 bases and J lost 1, with 8 bases in between. CDR3 length equals 13 residues. The chain's CDR3 is CASSSGDSYEQYF. In DNA, the CDR3 is TGCGCCAGCAGCTCAGGGGATTCCTACGAGCAGTACTTC.

This rearrangement joins TRBV2 to TRBJ1-5, with 8 positions matching TRBD1. Per germline, CDR1 SNHLY and CDR2 FYNNEI. The J segment lost 6 bases and the V segment lost 4 bases, leaving 2 bases of the junction unmatched. CDR3 length: 13 residues. The CDR3 sequence is CASSGTGTQPQHF. The CDR3 nucleotides read TGTGCCAGCAGTGGGACAGGGACTCAGCCCCAGCATTTT.

About this clone: Germline and junction disagree at one end, which may indicate a read error. The chain carries TRBV10-3 and TRBJ1-1; D might be TRBD1 (6 bases). This CDR3 spans 17 amino acids. The V gene's germline CDR1 is ENHRY and CDR2 SYGVKD. The CDR3 DNA is TGTGCCGTCAGCGATCAGGGGCCGCTCACGATGAACACTGAAGCTTTCTTT. It is translated as CAVSDQGPLTMNTEAFF.

This clone was found once. This chain joins TRBV6-5 and TRBJ2-2; 9 bases are a match to TRBD1. This CDR3 comprises 14 residues. Trimming took 10 bases from V and 6 from J; bases not matched to a gene: 9. The germline CDR1 and CDR2 sequences are MNHEY and SVGAGI. CDR3 loop: CATSGQGRPGELFF. In DNA form, the CDR3 reads TGTGCCACCTCGGGACAGGGTCGGCCCGGGGAGCTGTTTTTT.

The chain carries TRBV4-1 and TRBJ1-2, with 8 nucleotides matching TRBD1. CDR3 length equals 15 residues. V was pared by 4 bases and J by 3 bases, with 7 bases of the junction left unmatched. CDR1 is MGHRA, CDR2 YSYEKL, per germline. The CDR3 DNA is TGCGCCAGCAGCCCGCCCCAGGGGGCTGACTATGGCTACACCTTC. This translates into CASSPPQGADYGYTF.

The V call is TRBV5-1, the J call TRBJ2-6, with 12 nucleotides matching TRBD1. The CDR3 contains 17 residues. Germline loops: CDR1 SGHRS, CDR2 YFSETQ. With 4 bases clipped from V and 3 bases from J, the junction kept 5 bases outside the gene matches. CDR3 protein: CASSPGQGAVGANVLTF. CDR3 coding DNA: TGCGCCAGCAGCCCGGGACAGGGGGCGGTTGGGGCCAACGTCCTGACTTTC.

The chain carries TRBV7-2 and TRBJ1-5; no clear D. V lost 7 bases and J 0 bases, leaving 13 bases between the germline ends. CDR1 is SGHTA, CDR2 FQGNSA, per germline. CDR3 length: 15 residues. The CDR3 nucleotides are TGTGCCAGCACCTCGGGCGGGTATAGCAATCAGCCCCAGCATTTT. It encodes CASTSGGYSNQPQHF. The full variable domain, its missing parts supplied by reference TRBV7-2 and TRBJ1-5, is GAGVSQSPSNKVTEKGKDVELRCDPISGHTALYWYRQSLGQGLEFLIYFQGNSAPDKSGLPSDRFSAERTGGSVSTLTIQRTQQEDSAVYLCASTSGGYSNQPQHFGDGTRLSIL.

The chain uses TRBV7-7 and TRBJ1-6; TRBD1 agrees at 9 bases. Unmatched junction bases numbered 10, after V lost 4 bases and J lost 0 bases. The V gene's germline CDR1 is SSHAT and CDR2 FNYEAQ (reference sequence). CDR3 length equals 19 residues. The CDR3 DNA reads TGTGCCAGCAGCTACCTTACCGGACAGGGGAGCTCCTATAATTCACCCCTCCACTTT. This translates into CASSYLTGQGSSYNSPLHF.

The chain links TRBV7-8 to TRBJ1-1; 7 bases match TRBD1. This CDR3 spans 16 amino acids. V trimming: 2 bases; J trimming: 1 base; junction bases outside the gene matches: 7. Germline assignment: CDR1 SGHVS and CDR2 FQNEAQ. CDR3 bases: TGTGCCAGCAGCTTATTACAGGGGATTGGGAACACTGAAGCTTTCTTT. It is translated as CASSLLQGIGNTEAFF.

The chain couples TRBV7-3 to TRBJ1-2; the match to TRBD1 covers 8 bases. The CDR3 has 15 amino acids. The V gene end was trimmed by 5 bases and the J gene end by 4 bases; junction bases not matched to a gene: 9. Per germline, CDR1 SGHTA and CDR2 FQGTGA. DNA of the CDR3: TGTGCCAGCAGCCCCAGACAGGGGCCGATCTATGGCTACACCTTC. This encodes CASSPRQGPIYGYTF.

This chain links TRBV6-5 with TRBJ1-2; maybe TRBD1 (6 bases). CDR3 length: 15 amino acids. Germline V CDR1 and CDR2: MNHEY, SVGAGI. V gave up 4 bases and J gave up 4 bases, with 16 bases separating them. The CDR3: CASSSPRGRGYGYTF. The CDR3 DNA sequence: TGTGCCAGCAGTTCTCCCCGGGGGCGAGGCTATGGCTACACCTTC.

The V and J genes are TRBV7-2 and TRBJ2-5; 12 bases match TRBD1. J lost 4 bases, V lost 6 bases, and 6 bases had no gene match. Per germline, CDR1 SGHTA and CDR2 FQGNSA. The CDR3 covers 15 residues. Here the CDR3 reads CASRGGTGGSETQYF. In DNA, the CDR3 is TGTGCCAGCAGGGGAGGGACAGGGGGCTCAGAGACCCAGTACTTC.

The chain uses TRBV2 and TRBJ1-5; D gene uncertain. The CDR3 totals 13 residues. Germline CDR1 and CDR2: SNHLY and FYNNEI. The V gene lost 8 bases and the J gene lost 0 bases, with 8 bases spanning the gap. CDR3 nucleotides: TGTGCCAGCTACAGCGATAGCAATCAGCCCCAGCATTTT. This codes for CASYSDSNQPQHF.

This rearrangement joins TRBV6-1 to TRBJ1-5; TRBD1 matches at 8 bases. The V gene end was trimmed by 3 bases and the J gene end by 3 bases; junction bases not matched to a gene: 10. Germline V lookup: CDR1 MNHNS, CDR2 SASEGT. The CDR3 loop spans 17 amino acids. The CDR3 DNA reads as TGTGCCAGCAGTGACATCAATCAGGGGGCCCTCAATCAGCCCCAGCATTTT. This translates into CASSDINQGALNQPQHF.

The CDR3 reads CAWSVNYGYTF. DNA of the CDR3: TGTGCCTGGAGTGTTAACTATGGCTACACCTTC. The gene calls are TRBV30 and TRBJ1-2; D unclear. Germline V CDR1 and CDR2: GTSNPN, SVGIG (reference sequence). The CDR3 covers 11 residues. Trimming shortened V by 0 bases and J by 1 base, and 0 bases separated the two germline ends.

This clone was seen once. The chain uses TRBV5-4 and TRBJ1-1, with D hard to call. Trimming stripped 4 bases from V and 1 base from J, with 14 bases between. Germline loops: CDR1 SGHNT, CDR2 YYREEE (reference sequence). This CDR3 has 15 amino acids. The CDR3 DNA follows: TGTGCCAGCAGCCCCACTCCAATAAAGAACACTGAAGCTTTCTTT. Translated: CASSPTPIKNTEAFF.

The chain joins TRBV7-6 to TRBJ1-2, with D possibly matching TRBD1 (6 bases). Germline V CDR1 and CDR2: SGHVS, FNYEAQ. The CDR3 is 17 amino acids. Trimming left V 4 bases short and J 0 bases short, with 18 bases between. The CDR3 loop is CASSSEATGSTNYGYTF. The CDR3 bases are TGTGCCAGCAGCTCGGAAGCCACAGGGAGCACTAACTATGGCTACACCTTC.

This chain uses TRBV2 with TRBJ2-7; D is undetermined. V lost 8 bases to trimming and J lost 0 bases, with 5 bases between them. Germline V gene lookup returns CDR1 SNHLY and CDR2 FYNNEI. The CDR3 spans 11 residues. CDR3 bases: TGTGCCAGCGCGCCCTCCTACGAGCAGTACTTC. Protein sequence: CASAPSYEQYF. Full variable domain (remainder filled in from reference TRBV2 and TRBJ2-7): EPEVTQTPSHQVTQMGQEVILRCVPISNHLYFYWYRQILGQKVEFLVSFYNNEISEKSEIFDDQFSVERPDGSNFTLKIRSTKLEDSAMYFCASAPSYEQYFGPGTRLTVT.

This clone was found a few times. The V gene is TRBV3-1 (or the pseudogene TRBV3-2), the J gene TRBJ1-2, with 7 positions matching TRBD1. There are 13 residues in the CDR3. Trimming removed 4 bases from V and 2 bases from J; junction bases left unmatched: 1. CDR1 and CDR2 from the germline V gene are LGHDT and YNNKEL (reference sequence). The CDR3 is CASSLQGNYGYTF. The CDR3 coding sequence is TGTGCCAGCAGCCTACAGGGGAACTATGGCTACACCTTC.